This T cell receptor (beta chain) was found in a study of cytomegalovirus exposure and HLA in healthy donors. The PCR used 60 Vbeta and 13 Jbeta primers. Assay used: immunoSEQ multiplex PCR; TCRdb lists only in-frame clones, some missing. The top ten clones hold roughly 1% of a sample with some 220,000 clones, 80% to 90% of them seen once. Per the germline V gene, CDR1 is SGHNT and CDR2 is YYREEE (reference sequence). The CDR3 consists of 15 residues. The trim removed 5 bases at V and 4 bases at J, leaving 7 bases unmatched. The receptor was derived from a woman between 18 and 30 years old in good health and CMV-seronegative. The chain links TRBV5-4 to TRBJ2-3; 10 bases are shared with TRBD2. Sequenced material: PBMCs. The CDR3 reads CASRIIAGGSDTQYF. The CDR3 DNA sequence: TGTGCCAGCAGGATTATAGCGGGGGGCTCAGATACGCAGTATTTT.